Shown below are 28 T cell receptor beta chains from a single sample sequenced in a study of Graves' ophthalmopathy and Graves' hyperthyroidism. Amplified TCR beta CDR3 regions were obtained using RNA transcripts as template. A first-round RT-PCR used HTBI primers, followed by a second-round multiplex PCR. TCRdb used MiXCR to reprocess the multiplex PCR reads, holding one entry per CDR3 protein. The sample carries 650,000 to 900,000 distinct CDR3 sequences, 40% recorded once. The source material was peripheral blood. Receptors originate from an adult man with Graves' ophthalmopathy.

This clonotype was counted at least ten times. This rearrangement joins TRBV10-2 to TRBJ1-1; D remains ambiguous. The CDR3 consists of 15 residues. Germline CDR1 and CDR2: WSHSY and SAAADI. The V gene lost 2 bases and the J gene lost 1 base, with 11 bases spanning the gap. The CDR3 protein is CASSEAVQRNTEAFF. CDR3 sequence (DNA): TGCGCCAGCAGTGAGGCAGTTCAAAGGAACACTGAAGCTTTCTTT.

This clonotype was seen a few times. The chain carries TRBV4-1 and TRBJ2-7; 8 bases are a match to TRBD1. Germline CDR1 MGHRA, CDR2 YSYEKL. V shed 3 bases and J 7 bases; nucleotides not matched to a gene: 11. The CDR3 sequence is 15 residues long. CDR3 loop: CASSQFRTGSFEQYF. The CDR3 DNA sequence: TGCGCCAGCAGCCAGTTCCGGACAGGGTCTTTTGAGCAGTACTTC.

This chain connects TRBV24-1 to TRBJ1-5; D may be TRBD1 (6 bases). Germline V gene lookup returns CDR1 KGHDR and CDR2 SFDVKD. This CDR3 comprises 16 residues. Trimming took off 5 bases at V and 0 bases at J, with 13 bases between the two ends. CDR3 amino acids: CATSAQQGGSNQPQHF. The CDR3, as DNA: TGTGCCACCAGTGCGCAACAGGGAGGTAGCAATCAGCCCCAGCATTTT.

Concerning this clonotype itself: A much larger clone lies one base from this, so it may be a read error. The chain employs TRBV10-3 and TRBJ2-7; D is possibly TRBD2 (6 bases). This CDR3 spans 15 amino acids. Germline V gives CDR1 ENHRY, CDR2 SYGVKD. The CDR3 DNA reads as TGTGCCACCAGTAGCCCACTGGCGGGGACTTACGAGCAGTACTTC. Amino acids: CATSSPLAGTYEQYF.

The chain employs TRBV10-3 and TRBJ2-3; 9 bases agree with TRBD2. The ends lost 10 bases at V and 0 bases at J; junction bases unmatched: 11. CDR1 is ENHRY, CDR2 SYGVKD, per germline. The CDR3 spans 16 residues. CDR3 DNA: TGTGCCACCAGCCCTTTCGCGGGAGGGAGCACAGATACGCAGTATTTT. Translated, it gives CATSPFAGGSTDTQYF.

CDR3 sequence (DNA): TGTGCCAGCAGCTTAATTAGCGGGGGTTCCTACGAGCAGTACTTC. This translates into CASSLISGGSYEQYF. The chain couples TRBV5-6 to TRBJ2-7; the match to TRBD2 covers 9 bases. The germline gives CDR1 SGHDT, CDR2 YYEEEE. V gave up 2 bases and J gave up 1 base; unmatched junction bases: 4. CDR3 size: 15 residues.

This clonotype came up many times. The rearrangement uses TRBV12-3 or TRBV12-4 and TRBJ2-7; 7 bases agree with TRBD2. There are 13 residues in the CDR3. Trimming at V came to 5 bases and at J to 3 bases, leaving 4 bases not matched to a gene. The CDR3: CASSIGTNYEQYF. The CDR3 coding sequence is TGTGCCAGCAGTATTGGGACTAACTACGAGCAGTACTTC.

The V and J genes are TRBV9 and TRBJ2-5, with D perhaps TRBD2 (6 bases). Germline lookup yields CDR1 SGDLS and CDR2 YYNGEE. CDR3 size: 15 residues. The V gene lost 3 bases and the J gene lost 5 bases, with 17 bases spanning the gap. The CDR3 region has the DNA TGTGCCAGCAGCGCCGACGGACTACCTCCTGAGACCCAGTACTTC. Amino acid sequence: CASSADGLPPETQYF.

The genes are TRBV10-3 and TRBJ2-7, with no clear D. Trimming removed 3 bases at V and 0 bases at J, with 15 bases between. The CDR3 loop spans 16 amino acids. Germline values: CDR1 ENHRY, CDR2 SYGVKD. The CDR3 spells CAISDPRALSSYEQYF. The CDR3 coding sequence is TGTGCCATCAGTGACCCCCGGGCCCTAAGCTCCTACGAGCAGTACTTC.

This clonotype occurred many times. The chain links TRBV10-2 to TRBJ1-5; perhaps TRBD1 as D (6 bases). The germline gives CDR1 WSHSY, CDR2 SAAADI. The CDR3 runs to 15 residues. Between the trimmed V and J ends, which lost 1 base and 6 bases, there was a span of 13 bases. The CDR3 spells CASSEYSGVGQPQHF. CDR3 sequence (DNA): TGCGCCAGCAGTGAGTACTCAGGGGTGGGTCAGCCCCAGCATTTT.

The rearrangement links TRBV25-1 to TRBJ1-1; D might be TRBD1 (6 bases). The V and J ends lost 2 bases and 0 bases respectively, with 10 bases between them. The CDR3 runs to 15 residues. In germline, CDR1 is MGHDK, CDR2 SYGVNS. The CDR3 spells CASSEGGWMNTEAFF. The CDR3 coding sequence is TGTGCCAGCAGTGAAGGGGGCTGGATGAACACTGAAGCTTTCTTT.

The rearrangement joins TRBV19 to TRBJ1-5; tentatively, D is TRBD1 (5 bases). Between the trimmed V and J ends, which lost 6 bases and 5 bases, there was a span of 20 bases. Germline-derived CDR1 and CDR2 are LNHDA and SQIVND (reference sequence). The CDR3 spans 16 residues. This CDR3 reads CASRITGGIIDQPQHF. As DNA, the CDR3 is TGTGCCAGTAGGATAACGGGGGGGATTATCGATCAGCCCCAGCATTTT.

Many counts were recorded for this clonotype. Germline is not matched at one junction end, which may reflect a read error. The chain recombines TRBV5-8 with TRBJ2-6; D ambiguous. CDR3 length equals 15 residues. Germline V CDR1 and CDR2: SGHTS, YDEGEE. The CDR3 loop is CASSPWGSGANVLTF. The CDR3 DNA is TGCGCCAGCAGCCCGTGGGGTTCTGGGGCCAACGTCCTGACTTTC.

V usage is TRBV2 and J usage is TRBJ1-2; D remains unclear. CDR1 is SNHLY, CDR2 FYNNEI, per germline. V was trimmed by 3 bases and J by 6 bases, leaving 8 bases between them. The CDR3 length is 12 residues. This chain's CDR3 is CASSDEVDGYTF. The CDR3 nucleotides read TGTGCCAGCAGTGATGAGGTGGATGGCTACACCTTC.

This clonotype occurred a few times. DNA for the CDR3: TGCGCCAGCAGTGTATGGGGACAGGGGGGGGACAATGAGCATTTT. This gives the protein CASSVWGQGGDNEHF. V and J are TRBV10-2 and TRBJ1-5, with 11 positions matching TRBD1. Germline V gives CDR1 WSHSY, CDR2 SAAADI. The ends lost 4 bases at V and 14 bases at J; junction bases unmatched: 13. CDR3 length: 15 amino acids.

This chain's CDR3 is CSAAGTSGTQYF. The CDR3 region has the DNA TGCAGCGCGGCCGGGACTAGCGGGACCCAGTACTTC. The rearrangement uses TRBV29-1 and TRBJ2-5; 11 positions match TRBD2. Unmatched junction bases numbered 5, after V lost 7 bases and J lost 7 bases. CDR1 and CDR2 from the germline V gene are SQVTM and ANQGSEA. CDR3 length equals 12 residues.

This clonotype was counted at least ten times. The chain employs TRBV7-2 and TRBJ1-1; D might be TRBD1 (5 bases). With 8 bases removed from V and 3 bases from J, the gap between germline ends came to 10 bases. The CDR3 sequence is 12 residues long. Germline lookup yields CDR1 SGHTA and CDR2 FQGNSA. The CDR3: CASGTSYTEAFF. In DNA form, the CDR3 reads TGTGCCAGCGGGACTTCCTACACTGAAGCTTTCTTT.

The table lists this clonotype with a count of one. This chain links TRBV15 with TRBJ2-3; 8 bases line up with TRBD2. The CDR3 runs to 17 residues. Germline CDR1 is LNHNV and CDR2 is YYDKDF (reference sequence). V was clipped by 0 bases and J by 1 base; unmatched bases: 6. CDR3 in DNA: TGTGCCACCAGCAGAGATTGGGTTAGCGGGGGCACAGATACGCAGTATTTT. Translation gives CATSRDWVSGGTDTQYF.

The table lists this clonotype with a few counts. This chain connects TRBV7-7 to TRBJ2-2, with TRBD2 matching 7 bases. CDR1 is SSHAT and CDR2 is FNYEAQ in the germline V gene (reference sequence). The V and J ends lost 1 base and 0 bases, in that order; junction bases with no gene match: 8. The CDR3 loop spans 18 amino acids. The CDR3 coding sequence is TGTGCCAGCAGCTTAGGGGCGGGACGGGGGGCGAACACCGGGGAGCTGTTTTTT. This encodes CASSLGAGRGANTGELFF.

The genes are TRBV7-9 and TRBJ2-5; TRBD2 matches 7 bases. J was trimmed by 2 bases and V by 5 bases; bases with no gene match: 8. The CDR3 loop spans 15 amino acids. The germline V gene encodes CDR1 SEHNR and CDR2 FQNEAQ (reference sequence). The CDR3 is CASSGRAESQETQYF. CDR3 coding DNA: TGTGCCAGCAGCGGGAGGGCGGAGAGTCAAGAGACCCAGTACTTC. The full variable domain, with the rest looked up from reference TRBV7-9 and TRBJ2-5, is DTGVSQNPRHKITKRGQNVTFRCDPISEHNRLYWYRQTLGQGPEFLTYFQNEAQLEKSRLLSDRFSAERPKGSFSTLEIQRTEQGDSAMYLCASSGRAESQETQYFGPGTRLLVL.

This clonotype has a handful of counts. The chain links TRBV9 to TRBJ1-1; D is ambiguous. The CDR3 consists of 13 residues. The V gene's germline CDR1 is SGDLS and CDR2 YYNGEE. Trimming left V 3 bases short and J 1 base short, with 7 bases between. This chain's CDR3 is CASSAHKNTEAFF. CDR3 nucleotide sequence: TGTGCCAGCAGCGCACACAAGAACACTGAAGCTTTCTTT.

The J gene is TRBJ1-4, the V gene TRBV20-1; no reliable D call. Germline V gives CDR1 DFQATT, CDR2 SNEGSKA (reference sequence). The CDR3 extends over 14 amino acids. Trimming took 0 bases from V and 5 from J, leaving 10 bases between them. The CDR3 sequence is CSARDVGQNEKLFF. The CDR3 DNA reads as TGCAGTGCTAGAGATGTCGGTCAAAATGAAAAACTGTTTTTT.

This clonotype appeared many times. The chain uses TRBV19 and TRBJ1-4; no firm D call. The V gene lost 6 bases and the J gene lost 8 bases, with 13 bases spanning the gap. The CDR3 consists of 13 residues. Germline V CDR1 and CDR2: LNHDA, SQIVND (reference sequence). The CDR3, as DNA: TGTGCCAGTAGCCTATTGGTGAGCGAAAAACTGTTTTTT. As protein: CASSLLVSEKLFF. Full variable domain (remainder filled in from reference TRBV19 and TRBJ1-4): DGGITQSPKYLFRKEGQNVTLSCEQNLNHDAMYWYRQDPGQGLRLIYYSQIVNDFQKGDIAEGYSVSREKKESFPLTVTSAQKNPTAFYLCASSLLVSEKLFFGSGTQLSVL.

The rearrangement uses TRBV5-1 and TRBJ1-1; 7 bases map to TRBD1. J gave up 5 bases and V 2 bases, and 6 bases lay outside the gene matches. CDR3 length: 14 residues. Germline CDR1 and CDR2: SGHRS and YFSETQ. CDR3 region: CASSLGTATTEAFF. The CDR3 nucleotides are TGCGCCAGCAGCTTAGGGACAGCCACGACTGAAGCTTTCTTT.

This clonotype was seen more than once but under ten times. One end of the junction does not line up with germline, which may come from a read error. The chain combines TRBV24-1 with TRBJ1-5, with TRBD1 identical over 9 bases. The CDR3 contains 15 residues. Germline V CDR1 and CDR2: KGHDR, SFDVKD. The CDR3 bases are TGTGCCAGCAGTTCAACAGGGGGCGCGGTTCAGCCCCAGCATTTT. Protein product: CASSSTGGAVQPQHF.

This clonotype was counted at least ten times. The chain carries TRBV25-1 and TRBJ1-2; no firm D call. CDR3 length equals 13 residues. Trimming took off 5 bases at V and 2 bases at J, with 9 bases between the two ends. Germline-derived CDR1 and CDR2 are MGHDK and SYGVNS. The CDR3, as DNA: TGTGCCAGCAGTCTCCTCGGCAACTATGGCTACACCTTC. Translating gives CASSLLGNYGYTF.

The sample holds a few counts of this clonotype. The chain links TRBV7-8 to TRBJ2-5; tentatively, D is TRBD1 (6 bases). Trimming stripped 3 bases from V and 5 bases from J, with 13 bases between. The CDR3 covers 14 residues. Germline V gene sequence: CDR1 SGHVS, CDR2 FQNEAQ. CDR3 DNA: TGTGCCAGCAGCTTCAGGGGCCGCGGGGAGACCCAGTACTTC. Translation gives CASSFRGRGETQYF.

Comment on this clonotype: A much larger clone differs from this one at a single base, so this may be a read error. The chain links TRBV7-9 to TRBJ1-5; D gene unclear. This CDR3 spans 14 amino acids. V lost 4 bases and J 3 bases, leaving 10 bases between the germline ends. Per germline, CDR1 SEHNR and CDR2 FQNEAQ (reference sequence). CDR3 residues: CASSSAAVNQPQHF. The DNA for the CDR3 is TGTGCCAGCAGCTCAGCCGCGGTCAATCAGCCCCAGCATTTT.